The clone carrying this T cell receptor beta chain was observed many times. The sample belongs to a study of neurological immune-mediated disorders. This CDR3 has 15 residues. V lost 0 bases and J 2 bases, leaving 9 bases between the germline ends. CDR1 and CDR2 from the germline V gene are LGHNA and YNFKEQ. The cDNA was synthesized by 5'RACE incorporating 10-nucleotide random UMIs. TCRdb fed the 5' RACE reads into MiXCR, producing one record per CDR3 protein. The sample comprises fewer than 90,000 distinct CDR3 sequences, approximately 10% of which are singletons, and about 1.7% rests with the top ten.

Material: PBMCs. The chain joins TRBV4-2 to TRBJ2-3; D is possibly TRBD1 or TRBD2 (5 bases each). This TCR derives from a man aged 40-50 years in good health. The CDR3 loop is CASSQDSGATDTQYF. In DNA, the CDR3 is TGTGCCAGCAGCCAAGACTCCGGGGCCACAGATACGCAGTATTTT.